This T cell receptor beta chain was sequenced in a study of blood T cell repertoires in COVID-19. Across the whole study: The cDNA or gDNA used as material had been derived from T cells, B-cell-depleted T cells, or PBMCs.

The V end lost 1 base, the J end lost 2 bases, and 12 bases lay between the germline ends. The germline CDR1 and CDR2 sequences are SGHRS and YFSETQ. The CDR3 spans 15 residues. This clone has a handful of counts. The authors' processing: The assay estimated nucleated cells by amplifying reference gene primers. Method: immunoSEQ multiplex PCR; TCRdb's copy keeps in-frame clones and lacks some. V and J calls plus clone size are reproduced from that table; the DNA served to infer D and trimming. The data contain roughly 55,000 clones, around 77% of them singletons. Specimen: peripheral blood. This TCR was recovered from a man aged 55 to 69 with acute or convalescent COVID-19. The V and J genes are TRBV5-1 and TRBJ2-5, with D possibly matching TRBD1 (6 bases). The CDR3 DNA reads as TGCGCCAGCAGCTTGTGGCCAGGGGTGCAAGAGACCCAGTACTTC. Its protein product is CASSLWPGVQETQYF.